Listed here are 14 T cell receptor beta chains from one sample, sequenced in a study of T cells in Graves' hyperthyroidism and ophthalmopathy. Amplified regions were TCR beta CDR3 sequences from RNA transcripts. When the TCR CDR3 underwent first-round RT-PCR, the HTBI primer set was used. TCRdb fed the multiplex PCR reads into MiXCR, producing one record per CDR3 protein. Among hundreds of thousands of distinct CDR3 sequences listed, around 15% were seen once. Sequenced input: blood. These receptors were collected from a woman between 35 and 50 years old with Graves' ophthalmopathy.

In its sample, this clonotype was seen many times. The CDR3 loop is CASSLRTGEKLFF. In DNA form, the CDR3 reads TGTGCCAGCAGTTTACGGACAGGTGAAAAACTGTTTTTT. The V gene is TRBV12-3 or TRBV12-4, the J gene TRBJ1-4, with TRBD1 identical over 7 bases. The CDR3 spans 13 residues. Trimming at V came to 2 bases and at J to 7 bases, leaving 1 base not matched to a gene.

This clonotype has ten or more counts. The chain joins TRBV24-1 to TRBJ2-2; D unresolved. The CDR3 contains 16 residues. The ends were cut back, 0 bases at V and 7 bases at J, with 14 bases in the middle. Per the germline V gene, CDR1 is KGHDR and CDR2 is SFDVKD. The CDR3 protein is CATSDLQVKPGGELFF. CDR3 in DNA: TGTGCCACCAGTGATTTGCAGGTCAAGCCAGGCGGGGAGCTGTTTTTT.

This clonotype was counted ten times or more. This chain connects TRBV19 to TRBJ2-5; 8 bases align to TRBD1. V trimming: 4 bases; J trimming: 9 bases; junction bases outside the gene matches: 16. The CDR3 has 16 amino acids. In germline, CDR1 is LNHDA, CDR2 SQIVND (reference sequence). CDR3 protein: CASSSADRDRKGSQYF. The CDR3 DNA sequence: TGTGCCAGTAGTAGCGCCGACCGGGACAGGAAAGGGTCCCAGTACTTC.

In this sample, this clonotype turned up many times. The chain joins TRBV6-4 to TRBJ1-1, with D possibly being TRBD1 (6 bases). The length of the CDR3 is 13 residues. Germline CDR1 and CDR2: MRHNA and SNTAGT. V lost 3 bases and J lost 7, with 12 bases in between. CDR3 sequence reads: CASSESETGEAFF. The CDR3 DNA reads TGTGCCAGCAGTGAGTCCGAGACAGGTGAAGCTTTCTTT.

The V gene is TRBV28, the J gene TRBJ2-6; D is undetermined. The CDR3 sequence is 12 residues long. The V end lost 9 bases, the J end lost 6 bases, and 9 bases lay between the germline ends. CDR1 and CDR2 (germline): MDHEN, SYDVKM. The chain's CDR3 is CASRTAANVLTF. Here the CDR3 DNA reads TGTGCCAGTCGAACGGCGGCCAACGTCCTGACTTTC.

V is TRBV5-1 and J is TRBJ2-2; D uncertain. Trimming shortened V by 0 bases and J by 2 bases, and 8 bases separated the two germline ends. The CDR3 length is 15 residues. CDR1 is SGHRS, CDR2 YFSETQ, per germline. The DNA of the CDR3 is TGCGCCAGCAGCTTGGCCCTGGCCAACACCGGGGAGCTGTTTTTT. Residues: CASSLALANTGELFF. Full variable domain (remainder filled in from reference TRBV5-1 and TRBJ2-2): KAGVTQTPRYLIKTRGQQVTLSCSPISGHRSVSWYQQTPGQGLQFLFEYFSETQRNKGNFPGRFSGRQFSNSRSEMNVSTLELGDSALYLCASSLALANTGELFFGEGSRLTVL.

This clonotype was counted at least ten times. The V gene is TRBV12-3 or TRBV12-4, the J gene TRBJ2-4; the D call may be TRBD1 or TRBD2 (5 bases each). The length of the CDR3 is 18 residues. The V gene lost 3 bases and the J gene lost 0 bases, with 18 bases spanning the gap. In nucleotides, the CDR3 is TGTGCCAGCAGTTTTTTAGGGGTGGGGGACCTAGCCAAAAACATTCAGTACTTC. Protein: CASSFLGVGDLAKNIQYF.

This clonotype was observed a few times. The V call is TRBV19, the J call TRBJ2-2; possibly TRBD1 for D (6 bases). The CDR3 loop spans 16 amino acids. CDR1 is LNHDA and CDR2 is SQIVND in the germline V gene (reference sequence). V was cut by 10 bases and J by 6 bases, with 24 bases left in between. The CDR3 here is CATKTPGTTWAGELFF. The CDR3 nucleotides read TGTGCCACCAAGACACCCGGGACAACCTGGGCCGGGGAGCTGTTTTTT. The variable domain in full, completed from reference TRBV19 and TRBJ2-2, reads DGGITQSPKYLFRKEGQNVTLSCEQNLNHDAMYWYRQDPGQGLRLIYYSQIVNDFQKGDIAEGYSVSREKKESFPLTVTSAQKNPTAFYLCATKTPGTTWAGELFFGEGSRLTVL.

This clonotype was seen repeatedly, ten times or more. The chain carries TRBV28 and TRBJ2-5; 14 bases fit TRBD2. There are 16 residues in the CDR3. V was clipped by 6 bases and J by 2 bases; unmatched bases: 5. Germline CDR1 MDHEN, CDR2 SYDVKM. This CDR3 is CASSWTSGRSQETQYF. CDR3 nucleotides: TGTGCCAGCAGCTGGACTAGCGGGAGGTCTCAAGAGACCCAGTACTTC.

V and J are TRBV27 and TRBJ2-3; TRBD2 aligns across 7 bases. The V segment lost 7 bases and the J segment 5 bases; nucleotides outside the gene matches: 15. CDR1 and CDR2 from the germline V gene are MNHEY and SMNVEV (reference sequence). The CDR3 is 16 residues long. CDR3 protein: CASTKGGRGVVDTQYF. As DNA, the CDR3 is TGTGCCAGCACCAAGGGCGGGAGAGGAGTTGTAGATACGCAGTATTTT.

This clonotype was picked up many times. The CDR3 DNA sequence: TGCAGTGCTATTTCCCCCGGGGACACTGAAGCTTTCTTT. Protein product: CSAISPGDTEAFF. The chain carries TRBV20-1 and TRBJ1-1; D is uncertain. The length of the CDR3 is 13 residues. Between the trimmed V and J ends, which lost 4 bases and 3 bases, there was a span of 12 bases. In germline, CDR1 is DFQATT, CDR2 SNEGSKA (reference sequence).

The chain combines TRBV24-1 with TRBJ2-3, with TRBD1 as a possible D gene (5 bases). Trimming stripped 0 bases from V and 1 base from J, with 7 bases between. This CDR3 has 15 residues. Per germline, CDR1 KGHDR and CDR2 SFDVKD. For the CDR3, the DNA is TGTGCCACCAGTGATTTGGTAGGGGGCACAGATACGCAGTATTTT. Encoded protein: CATSDLVGGTDTQYF.

This clonotype has a handful of counts. V is TRBV12-3 or TRBV12-4 and J is TRBJ2-7, with D perhaps matching TRBD2 (6 bases). The CDR3 sequence is 15 residues long. The germline V and J ends were trimmed by 3 bases and 2 bases, with 14 bases remaining between them. The CDR3 spells CASSFFRGIPYEQYF. CDR3 in DNA: TGTGCCAGCAGTTTCTTCCGGGGGATCCCCTACGAGCAGTACTTC.

The chain combines TRBV10-3 with TRBJ2-7; 9 nucleotides match TRBD1. Germline trimming cut 5 bases from V and 2 bases from J; bases unmatched to any gene: 13. The CDR3 is 17 amino acids. Germline CDR1 is ENHRY and CDR2 is SYGVKD. CDR3 nucleotide sequence: TGTGCCATCAGTCCAACACCCCGGGACAGGGTCCCCTACGAGCAGTACTTC. Amino acid sequence: CAISPTPRDRVPYEQYF.